A single T cell receptor beta chain is shown here with its context. As yet, its antigen is unknown. The sample contains more than one DNA sequence encoding this CDR3. This record belongs to a study of cytomegalovirus exposure and HLA in healthy donors. Whole-study findings and limits: Researchers reported that a few CMV-associated chains were confirmed in vitro as CMV antigen-specific. Both high specificity and high sensitivity reportedly marked the classifier's diagnosis of cytomegalovirus status. Equally common other TCR beta chains were less clonally expanded than HLA-associated ones, a later analysis found. A later analysis reported that several of the most significant clusters appeared to be linked to common viral pathogens, among them Epstein-Barr virus.

Both 60 Vbeta primers and 13 Jbeta primers went into the PCR. TCRdb's table, derived via immunoSEQ multiplex PCR, lists solely in-frame clones and lacks some. The repertoire consists of 150,000 to 200,000 clones, with 68% occurring once and the leading ten covering roughly 4%. Sequenced: PBMCs. The receptor was isolated from a woman between 18 and 30 years old in good health and CMV-seropositive.

The CDR3, as DNA: TGCGCCAGCAGCCCAGGACAGGGATGGAACTATGGCTACACCTTC. It codes for CASSPGQGWNYGYTF. The chain recombines TRBV4-3 with TRBJ1-2, with 8 positions matching TRBD1. V lost 4 bases to trimming and J lost 2 bases; unmatched junction nucleotides: 6. The CDR3 contains 15 residues. From germline, CDR1 is LGHNA and CDR2 YSLEER.